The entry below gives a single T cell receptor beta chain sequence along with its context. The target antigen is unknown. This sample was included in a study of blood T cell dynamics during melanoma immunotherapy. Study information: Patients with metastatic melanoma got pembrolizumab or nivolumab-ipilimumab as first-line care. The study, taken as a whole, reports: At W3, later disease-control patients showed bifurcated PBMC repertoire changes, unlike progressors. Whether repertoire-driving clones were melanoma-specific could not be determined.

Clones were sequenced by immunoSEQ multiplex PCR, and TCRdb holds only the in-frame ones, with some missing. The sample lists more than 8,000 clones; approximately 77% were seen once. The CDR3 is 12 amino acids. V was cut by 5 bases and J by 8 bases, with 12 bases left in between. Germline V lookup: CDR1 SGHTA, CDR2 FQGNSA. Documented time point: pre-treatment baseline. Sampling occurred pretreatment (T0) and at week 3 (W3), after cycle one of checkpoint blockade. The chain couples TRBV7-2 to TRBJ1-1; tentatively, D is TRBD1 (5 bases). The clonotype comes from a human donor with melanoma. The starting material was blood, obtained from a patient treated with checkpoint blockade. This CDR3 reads CASSTGWGEAFF. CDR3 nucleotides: TGTGCCAGCAGCACAGGCTGGGGCGAAGCTTTCTTT.